The 20 T cell receptor beta chains below were found in one sample sequenced in a study of blood T cell repertoires in COVID-19. Assay used: immunoSEQ multiplex PCR; TCRdb lists only in-frame clones, some missing. The sample carries 300,000 to 350,000 clones, around 90% recorded once. Specimen: peripheral blood. All receptors derive from a young man with active or convalescent COVID-19.

The V and J genes are TRBV6-6 and TRBJ2-7; maybe TRBD1 (6 bases). The V and J ends lost 10 bases and 0 bases respectively, with 16 bases between them. The CDR3 extends over 14 amino acids. From germline, CDR1 is MNHNY and CDR2 SVGAGI (reference sequence). CDR3 loop: CATLDQGSSYEQYF. In DNA form, the CDR3 reads TGTGCCACCCTAGATCAGGGGAGCTCCTACGAGCAGTACTTC.

This chain connects TRBV6-5 to TRBJ2-7; 7 bases are shared with TRBD2. Germline values: CDR1 MNHEY, CDR2 SVGAGI. Losses at the gene ends were 8 bases for V and 3 bases for J; bases not matched to a gene: 7. The CDR3 totals 13 residues. The CDR3 DNA reads TGTGCCAGCTCCTTGGCTAGCGGCTACGAGCAGTACTTC. This codes for CASSLASGYEQYF.

This chain joins TRBV12-3 or TRBV12-4 and TRBJ1-6; no reliable D call. The length of the CDR3 is 13 residues. Trimming took 7 bases from V and 9 from J, leaving 13 bases between them. Written as DNA, the CDR3 is TGTGCCAGCATGAATAACGCGGCTTCACCCCTCCACTTT. Its protein product is CASMNNAASPLHF.

The gene calls are TRBV27 and TRBJ2-7; D uncertain. Germline assignment: CDR1 MNHEY and CDR2 SMNVEV (reference sequence). The germline V and J ends were trimmed by 5 bases and 2 bases, with 10 bases remaining between them. The CDR3 runs 13 residues. The CDR3 sequence: CASSVALPYEQYF. CDR3 coding DNA: TGTGCCAGCAGTGTCGCACTACCCTACGAGCAGTACTTC.

The chain is built from TRBV27 and TRBJ2-3, with D unclear. This CDR3 region has 15 residues. CDR1 is MNHEY and CDR2 is SMNVEV in the germline V gene (reference sequence). The germline V and J ends were trimmed by 5 bases and 4 bases, with 16 bases remaining between them. CDR3 sequence: CASSPLSRVSDTQYF. CDR3 bases: TGTGCCAGCAGTCCCCTCTCACGAGTGTCAGATACGCAGTATTTT.

The rearrangement joins TRBV5-4 to TRBJ2-5, with D unresolved. Looked up from germline, CDR1 is SGHNT and CDR2 is YYREEE (reference sequence). V was cut by 4 bases and J by 3 bases, with 10 bases left in between. CDR3 length: 13 residues. The CDR3 sequence is CASSANREETQYF. DNA for the CDR3: TGTGCCAGCAGCGCCAACCGAGAAGAGACCCAGTACTTC.

This rearrangement joins TRBV5-6 to TRBJ1-2; D uncertain. The CDR3 extends over 12 amino acids. Trimming shortened V by 2 bases and J by 12 bases, and 14 bases separated the two germline ends. Per the germline V gene, CDR1 is SGHDT and CDR2 is YYEEEE. The CDR3 nucleotides read TGTGCCAGCAGCTTCAACGAGGGAATCCACACCTTC. It yields the protein CASSFNEGIHTF.

The chain recombines TRBV7-9 with TRBJ2-1, with TRBD2 identical over 8 bases. Germline values: CDR1 SEHNR, CDR2 FQNEAQ (reference sequence). Unmatched junction bases numbered 12, after V lost 5 bases and J lost 6 bases. This CDR3 comprises 16 residues. CDR3 in amino acids: CASSAYPAGAANEQFF. For the CDR3, the DNA is TGTGCCAGCAGCGCATACCCAGCGGGGGCCGCCAATGAGCAGTTCTTC.

The genes are TRBV9 and TRBJ2-7; 7 bases fit TRBD2. This CDR3 contains 15 residues. The V gene's germline CDR1 is SGDLS and CDR2 YYNGEE. The trim removed 0 bases at V and 2 bases at J, leaving 5 bases unmatched. The CDR3 bases are TGTGCCAGCAGCGTAGGGCCAGGGAGGGCCTACGAGCAGTACTTC. As protein: CASSVGPGRAYEQYF.

The chain joins TRBV28 to TRBJ2-3, with TRBD1 identical over 7 bases. Per the germline V gene, CDR1 is MDHEN and CDR2 is SYDVKM. The CDR3 has 15 residues. V dropped 0 bases and J dropped 2; count of bases not matched to a gene: 2. CDR3 residues: CASSLWGQNTDTQYF. The DNA for the CDR3 is TGTGCCAGCAGTTTATGGGGACAGAACACAGATACGCAGTATTTT.

The chain uses TRBV5-1 and TRBJ1-2; no clear D gene. The length of the CDR3 is 14 residues. Trimming stripped 5 bases from V and 4 bases from J, with 15 bases between. The germline V gene has CDR1 SGHRS and CDR2 YFSETQ. DNA for the CDR3: TGCGCCAGCAGACAAGGTTGGGCAACCTATGGCTACACCTTC. Protein product: CASRQGWATYGYTF.

J is TRBJ2-3 and V is TRBV6-5, with 11 bases matching TRBD2. The length of the CDR3 is 15 residues. After removal of 6 bases from V and 2 bases from J, the junction contained 4 bases not matched to a gene. Germline-derived CDR1 and CDR2 are MNHEY and SVGAGI. The CDR3 nucleotides read TGTGCCAGCAGGCTACTAGCGGGAGACACAGATACGCAGTATTTT. This encodes CASRLLAGDTDTQYF.

This clone occurred a few times. The chain joins TRBV29-1 to TRBJ1-2; TRBD1 matches 8 bases. Looked up from germline, CDR1 is SQVTM and CDR2 is ANQGSEA. The CDR3 is 13 residues long. V dropped 5 bases and J dropped 2; count of bases not matched to a gene: 4. The CDR3 spells CSVTRTGNYGYTF. The CDR3 DNA follows: TGCAGCGTTACCCGGACAGGGAACTATGGCTACACCTTC.

The CDR3 DNA reads as TGTGCCAGCTCACTAGCGCCGACAACAACTAATGAAAAACTGTTTTTT. It yields the protein CASSLAPTTTNEKLFF. V usage is TRBV18 and J usage is TRBJ1-4; D is unclear. Germline assignment: CDR1 KGHSH and CDR2 LQKENI. The CDR3 is made up of 16 amino acids. Trimming removed 4 bases at V and 0 bases at J, with 12 bases between.

The CDR3 loop reads CASSYTGGQNEQFF. CDR3 sequence (DNA): TGTGCCAGCAGTTACACAGGGGGACAGAATGAGCAGTTCTTC. The chain joins TRBV6-5 to TRBJ2-1; TRBD1 matches 8 bases. The junction had 4 bases not matched to a gene; V was cut back by 2 bases and J by 7 bases. This CDR3 region has 14 residues. The germline V gene has CDR1 MNHEY and CDR2 SVGAGI.

The chain employs TRBV7-9 and TRBJ1-3; D gene uncertain. CDR3 size: 16 residues. Germline CDR1 and CDR2: SEHNR and FQNEAQ (reference sequence). Trimming took off 1 base at V and 0 bases at J, with 10 bases between the two ends. The CDR3 is CASSLERPYSGNTIYF. The CDR3 bases are TGTGCCAGCAGCTTAGAGCGGCCGTACTCTGGAAACACCATATATTTT. Together with reference TRBV7-9 and TRBJ1-3, the CDR3 gives the full variable domain: DTGVSQNPRHKITKRGQNVTFRCDPISEHNRLYWYRQTLGQGPEFLTYFQNEAQLEKSRLLSDRFSAERPKGSFSTLEIQRTEQGDSAMYLCASSLERPYSGNTIYFGEGSWLTVV.

This chain's CDR3 is CASSNRGYNSPLHF. CDR3 in DNA: TGTGCCAGCAGCAACCGGGGCTATAATTCACCCCTCCACTTT. The chain combines TRBV14 with TRBJ1-6; D ambiguous. V lost 5 bases and J lost 3, with 8 bases in between. Germline V gene sequence: CDR1 SGHDN, CDR2 FVKESK. The length of the CDR3 is 14 residues.

This chain joins TRBV9 and TRBJ1-2; D gene unclear. With 3 bases removed from V and 4 bases from J, the gap between germline ends came to 7 bases. The CDR3 has 12 amino acids. CDR1 and CDR2 from the germline V gene are SGDLS and YYNGEE. CDR3 nucleotide sequence: TGTGCCAGCAGCGGAGGAGTCTATGGCTACACCTTC. It yields the protein CASSGGVYGYTF.

J is TRBJ1-3 and V is TRBV5-1; TRBD1 might be the D (5 bases). CDR3 length: 15 amino acids. The germline V and J ends were trimmed by 7 bases and 0 bases, with 14 bases remaining between them. CDR1 is SGHRS, CDR2 YFSETQ, per germline. CDR3 loop: CASGGDPFSGNTIYF. In DNA form, the CDR3 reads TGCGCCAGCGGGGGGGATCCCTTCTCTGGAAACACCATATATTTT. Full variable domain (missing parts from reference TRBV5-1 and TRBJ1-3): KAGVTQTPRYLIKTRGQQVTLSCSPISGHRSVSWYQQTPGQGLQFLFEYFSETQRNKGNFPGRFSGRQFSNSRSEMNVSTLELGDSALYLCASGGDPFSGNTIYFGEGSWLTVV.

The chain uses TRBV6-2 or TRBV6-3 and TRBJ2-1; 7 bases map to TRBD1. The CDR3 is 15 amino acids. Trimming cost V 2 bases and J 4 bases; bases outside gene matches: 5. The V gene's germline CDR1 is MNHEY and CDR2 SVGEGT. CDR3 in amino acids: CASSYGGTVYNEQFF. As DNA, the CDR3 is TGTGCCAGCAGTTACGGTGGGACAGTATACAATGAGCAGTTCTTC.